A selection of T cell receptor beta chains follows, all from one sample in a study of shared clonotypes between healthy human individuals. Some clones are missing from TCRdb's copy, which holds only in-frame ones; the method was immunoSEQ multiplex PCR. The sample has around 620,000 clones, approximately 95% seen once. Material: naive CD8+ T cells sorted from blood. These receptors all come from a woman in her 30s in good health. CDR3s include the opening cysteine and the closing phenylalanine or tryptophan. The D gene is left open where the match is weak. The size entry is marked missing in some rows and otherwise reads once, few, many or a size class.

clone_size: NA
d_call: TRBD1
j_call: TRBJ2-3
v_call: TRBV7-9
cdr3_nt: TGTGCCAGCAGCTTAATAAGGGGGCGGCGAGGGGCAGATACGCAGTATTTT
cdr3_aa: CASSLIRGRRGADTQYF

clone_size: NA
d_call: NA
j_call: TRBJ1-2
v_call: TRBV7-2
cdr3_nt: TGTGCCAGCAGCCCCCCGCCCGGTCAGGGGCTGAGCTATGGCTACACCTTC
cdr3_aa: CASSPPPGQGLSYGYTF

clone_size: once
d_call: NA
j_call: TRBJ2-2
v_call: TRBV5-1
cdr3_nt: TGCGCCAGCAGGGTCCCGTTCTTGGGGGAGGCGACGAACACCGGGGAGCTGTTTTTT
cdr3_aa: CASRVPFLGEATNTGELFF

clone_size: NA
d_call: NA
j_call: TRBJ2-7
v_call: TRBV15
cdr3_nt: TGTGCCACCCGCGAGGGGAGCTCCTACGAGCAGTACTTC
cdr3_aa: CATREGSSYEQYF

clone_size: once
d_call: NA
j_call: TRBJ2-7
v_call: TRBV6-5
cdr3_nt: TGTGCCAGCAGGCAAGCAGGTAGCTACGAGCAGTACTTC
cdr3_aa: CASRQAGSYEQYF

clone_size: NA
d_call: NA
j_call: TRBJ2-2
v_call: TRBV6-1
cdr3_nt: TGTGCCAGCACTTCCAGGCAGTCGAACACCGGGGAGCTGTTTTTT
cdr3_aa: CASTSRQSNTGELFF

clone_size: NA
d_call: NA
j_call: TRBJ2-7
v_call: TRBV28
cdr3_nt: TGTGCCAGCAGTTTAAGCCCACCAGGGGTTATCTACGAGCAGTACTTC
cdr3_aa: CASSLSPPGVIYEQYF

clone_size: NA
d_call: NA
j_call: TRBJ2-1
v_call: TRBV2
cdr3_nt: TGTGCCAGCAGCGAGTCCCGGGACTTTTACAATGAGCAGTTCTTC
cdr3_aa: CASSESRDFYNEQFF

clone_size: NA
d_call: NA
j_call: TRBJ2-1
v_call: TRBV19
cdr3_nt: TGTGCCAGTAGTTTGGCTTACAATGAGCAGTTCTTC
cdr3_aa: CASSLAYNEQFF

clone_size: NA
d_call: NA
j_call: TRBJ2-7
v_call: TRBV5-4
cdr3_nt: TGTGCCAGCAGCTTGGCCCCCAGGGTCCCCTACGAGCAGTACTTC
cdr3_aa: CASSLAPRVPYEQYF

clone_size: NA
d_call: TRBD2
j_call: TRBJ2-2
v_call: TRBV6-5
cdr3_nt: TGTGCCAGCAGGAAAAGCGGGAGTGGCGGGGAGCTGTTTTTT
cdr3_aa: CASRKSGSGGELFF

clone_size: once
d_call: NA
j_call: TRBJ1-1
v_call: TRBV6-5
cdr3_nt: TGTGCCAGCAGTTACCGAGGGGGGGCTTGGACTGAAGCTTTCTTT
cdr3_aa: CASSYRGGAWTEAFF

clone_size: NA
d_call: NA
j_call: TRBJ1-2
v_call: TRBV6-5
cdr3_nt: TGTGCCAGCAGCCCCGGGGCCACCTATGGCTACACCTTC
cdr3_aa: CASSPGATYGYTF

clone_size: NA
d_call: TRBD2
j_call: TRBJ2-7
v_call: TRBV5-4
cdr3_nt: TGTGCCAGCAGCACCGGACTAGATAAGGGTTACGAGCAGTACTTC
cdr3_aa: CASSTGLDKGYEQYF

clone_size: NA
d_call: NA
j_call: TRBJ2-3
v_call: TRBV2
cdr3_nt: TGTGCCGGTGCCCTGGGAACCACAGATACGCAGTATTTT
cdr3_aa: CAGALGTTDTQYF

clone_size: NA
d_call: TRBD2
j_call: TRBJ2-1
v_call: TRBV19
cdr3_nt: TGTGCCAGTAGTATCTCCGGGACTAGCGGGAGGGGCTCCTACAATGAGCAGTTCTTC
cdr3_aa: CASSISGTSGRGSYNEQFF

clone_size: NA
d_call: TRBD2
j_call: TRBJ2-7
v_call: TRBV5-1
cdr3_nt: TGCGCCAGCAGCGACTCCTTCAGGGAGGGTTACGAGCAGTACTTC
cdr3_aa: CASSDSFREGYEQYF

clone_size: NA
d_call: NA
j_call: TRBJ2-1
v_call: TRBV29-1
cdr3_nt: TGCAGCGTTGAACTCGGTGAGCAGTTCTTC
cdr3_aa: CSVELGEQFF

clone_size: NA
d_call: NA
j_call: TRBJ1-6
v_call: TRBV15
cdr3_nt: TGTGCCACCAGCCAGGGTTACGGGAATTCACCCCTCCACTTT
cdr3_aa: CATSQGYGNSPLHF

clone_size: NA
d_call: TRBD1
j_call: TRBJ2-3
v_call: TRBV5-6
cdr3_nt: TGTGCCAGCAGCTGGGGGGACAGGGGAGTCACAGATACGCAGTATTTT
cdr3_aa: CASSWGDRGVTDTQYF

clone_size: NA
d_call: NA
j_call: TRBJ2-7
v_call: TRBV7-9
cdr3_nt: TGTGCCAGCAGCTTATTGAGAAACGAGCAGTACTTC
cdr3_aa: CASSLLRNEQYF

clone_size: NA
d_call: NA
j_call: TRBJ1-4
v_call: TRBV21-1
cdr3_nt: TGTGCCAGCAGGATACTTTTAGCTACAAAGGTGCATAATGAAAAACTGTTTTTT
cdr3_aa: CASRILLATKVHNEKLFF

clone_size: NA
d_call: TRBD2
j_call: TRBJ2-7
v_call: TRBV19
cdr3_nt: TGTGCCAGTAGTATAGGACTAGCGGGAGTCTACGAGCAGTACTTC
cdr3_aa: CASSIGLAGVYEQYF

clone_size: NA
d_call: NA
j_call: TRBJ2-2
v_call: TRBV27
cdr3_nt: TGTGCCAGCAGTTTAGGTAACGGGGAGCTGTTTTTT
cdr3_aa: CASSLGNGELFF

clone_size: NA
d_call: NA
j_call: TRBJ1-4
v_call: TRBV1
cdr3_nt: TGCACCAGCAGCCAAGGCCCCCGCTCAGGGTCCGGGTTTGAAAAACTGTTTTTT
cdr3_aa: CTSSQGPRSGSGFEKLFF

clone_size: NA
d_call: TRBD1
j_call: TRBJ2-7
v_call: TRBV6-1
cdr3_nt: TGTGCCAGCAGTGTAAACAGGGGTTCCTACGAGCAGTACTTC
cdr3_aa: CASSVNRGSYEQYF

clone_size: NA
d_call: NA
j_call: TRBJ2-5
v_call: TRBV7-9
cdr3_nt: TGTGCCAGCAGTAGTAGGGAGACCCAGTACTTC
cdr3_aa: CASSSRETQYF

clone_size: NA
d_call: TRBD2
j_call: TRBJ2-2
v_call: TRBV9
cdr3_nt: TGTGCCAGCAGCGTGGCGCTAGCGGGAGACACCGGGGAGCTGTTTTTT
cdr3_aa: CASSVALAGDTGELFF

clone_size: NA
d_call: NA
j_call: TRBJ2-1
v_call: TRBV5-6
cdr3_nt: TGTGCCAGCAGCTTGTCGTTTGCGGGATCATCCTACAATGAGCAGTTCTTC
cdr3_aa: CASSLSFAGSSYNEQFF

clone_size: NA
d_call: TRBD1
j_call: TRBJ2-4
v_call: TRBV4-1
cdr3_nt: TGCGCCAGCAGCCAAACGACAGGGATCAAAAACATTCAGTACTTC
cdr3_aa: CASSQTTGIKNIQYF

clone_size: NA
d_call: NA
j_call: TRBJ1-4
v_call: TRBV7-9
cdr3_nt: TGTGCCAGCAGCTTTGGGGGGACTAATGAAAAACTGTTTTTT
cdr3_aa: CASSFGGTNEKLFF

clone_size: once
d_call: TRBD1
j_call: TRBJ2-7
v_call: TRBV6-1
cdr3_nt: TGTGCCAGCAGTGAGACAGGGCTGGATGAATACGAGCAGTACTTC
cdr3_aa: CASSETGLDEYEQYF

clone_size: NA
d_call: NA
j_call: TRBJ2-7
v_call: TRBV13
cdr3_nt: TGTGCCAGCAGCGCCGATTCGGTATCCGAGCAGTACTTC
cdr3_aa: CASSADSVSEQYF

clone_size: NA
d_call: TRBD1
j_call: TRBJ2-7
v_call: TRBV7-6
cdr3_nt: TGTGCCAGCAGCTTAGGACAGGGTGTATTGTACGAGCAGTACTTC
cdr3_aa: CASSLGQGVLYEQYF

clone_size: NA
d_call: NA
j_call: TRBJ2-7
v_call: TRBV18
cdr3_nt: TGTGCCAGCTCACCACCCCGGGAGAGCTCCTACGAGCAGTACTTC
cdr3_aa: CASSPPRESSYEQYF

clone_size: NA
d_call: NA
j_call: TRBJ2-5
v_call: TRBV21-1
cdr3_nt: TGTGCCAGCAGAATGACGCCTAAAGAGACCCAGTACTTC
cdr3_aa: CASRMTPKETQYF

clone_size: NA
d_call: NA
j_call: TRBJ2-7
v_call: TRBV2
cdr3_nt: TGTGCCAGCGGGAACTACGAGCAGTACTTC
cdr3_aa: CASGNYEQYF

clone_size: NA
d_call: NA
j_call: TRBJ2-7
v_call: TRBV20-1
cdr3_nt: TGCAGTGCCCCGGATCTCTACGAGCAGTACTTC
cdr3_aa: CSAPDLYEQYF

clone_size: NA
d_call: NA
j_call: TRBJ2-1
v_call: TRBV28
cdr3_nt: TGTGCCAACGCCAGGCGGGGCTCCTACAATGAGCAGTTCTTC
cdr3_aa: CANARRGSYNEQFF

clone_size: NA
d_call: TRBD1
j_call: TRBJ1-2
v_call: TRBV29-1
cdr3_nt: TGCAGCGTCGAAAGGTTAGAAGACAGGGACAATGGCTACACCTTC
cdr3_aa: CSVERLEDRDNGYTF

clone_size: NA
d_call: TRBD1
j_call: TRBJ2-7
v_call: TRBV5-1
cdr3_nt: TGCGCCAGCAGCTTCTCAAGGACAGGGCAGGGCTACGAGCAGTACTTC
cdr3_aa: CASSFSRTGQGYEQYF

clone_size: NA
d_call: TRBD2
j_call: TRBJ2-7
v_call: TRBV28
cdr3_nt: TGTGCCAGCATCGGGACTAGCGGTTCCTACGAGCAGTACTTC
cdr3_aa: CASIGTSGSYEQYF

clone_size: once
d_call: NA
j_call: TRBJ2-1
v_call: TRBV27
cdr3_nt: TGTGCCAGCAGTTTGACGAGCTCCTACAATGAGCAGTTCTTC
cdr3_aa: CASSLTSSYNEQFF

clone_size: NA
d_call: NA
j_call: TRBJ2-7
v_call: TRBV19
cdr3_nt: TGTGCCAGTAGTGACTCTATAGATGAGCAGTACTTC
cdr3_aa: CASSDSIDEQYF

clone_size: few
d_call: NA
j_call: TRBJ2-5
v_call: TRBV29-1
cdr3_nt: TGCAGCGTTGAATTTACAAACCAAGAGACCCAGTACTTC
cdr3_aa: CSVEFTNQETQYF

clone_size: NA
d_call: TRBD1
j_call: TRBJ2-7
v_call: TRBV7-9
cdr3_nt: TGTGCCAGCAGCTTAGCTCAGGGGGTATTCAACGAGCAGTACTTC
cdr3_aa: CASSLAQGVFNEQYF

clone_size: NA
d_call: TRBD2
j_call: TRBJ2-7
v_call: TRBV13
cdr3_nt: TGTGCCAGCAGCTTAGCTAGCGGGAGGTACGAGCAGTACTTC
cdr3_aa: CASSLASGRYEQYF

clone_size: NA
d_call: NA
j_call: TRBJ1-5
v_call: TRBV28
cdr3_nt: TGTGCCAGCAGACCCAGACTCGGACAGATCAATAGAGGCAATCAGCCCCAGCATTTT
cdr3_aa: CASRPRLGQINRGNQPQHF

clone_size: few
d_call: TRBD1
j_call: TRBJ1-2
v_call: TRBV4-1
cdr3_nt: TGCGCCAGCAGCCAACGGACAGGGAACTATGGCTACACCTTC
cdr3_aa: CASSQRTGNYGYTF

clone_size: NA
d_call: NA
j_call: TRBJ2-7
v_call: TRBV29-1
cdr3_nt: TGCAGCGTTGAAGTGGTCGAGGACACTTACTCCTACGAGCAGTACTTC
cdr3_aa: CSVEVVEDTYSYEQYF

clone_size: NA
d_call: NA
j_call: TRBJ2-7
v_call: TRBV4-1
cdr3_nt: TGCGCCAGCAGCCAAGGGCCAGCCGGTTACGAGCAGTACTTC
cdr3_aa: CASSQGPAGYEQYF

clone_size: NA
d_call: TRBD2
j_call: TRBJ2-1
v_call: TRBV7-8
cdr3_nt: TGTGCCAGCAGCTTATTCCCACCCAGCGGGGGCTACAATGAGCAGTTCTTC
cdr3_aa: CASSLFPPSGGYNEQFF

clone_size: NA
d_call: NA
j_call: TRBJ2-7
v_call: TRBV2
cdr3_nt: TGTGCCAGCAGAACAGGGTTCTACGAGCAGTACTTC
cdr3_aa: CASRTGFYEQYF

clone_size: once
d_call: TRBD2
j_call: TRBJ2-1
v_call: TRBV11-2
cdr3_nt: TGTGCCAGCAGCTTAGCGGGGGGGAATGAGCAGTTCTTC
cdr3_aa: CASSLAGGNEQFF

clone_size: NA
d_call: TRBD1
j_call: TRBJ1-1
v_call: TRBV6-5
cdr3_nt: TGTGCCAGCAGATATTTGACAGGGATGAACACTGAAGCTTTCTTT
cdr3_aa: CASRYLTGMNTEAFF

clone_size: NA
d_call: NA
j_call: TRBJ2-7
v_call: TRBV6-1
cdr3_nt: TGTGCCAGCAGTGAAACGAGAGGGAGCTCCTACGAGCAGTACTTC
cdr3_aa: CASSETRGSSYEQYF

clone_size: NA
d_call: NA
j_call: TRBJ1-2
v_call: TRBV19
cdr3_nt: TGTGCCAGTAGTATGCCCTGGGCGGGGACCGCTAACTATGGCTACACCTTC
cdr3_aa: CASSMPWAGTANYGYTF

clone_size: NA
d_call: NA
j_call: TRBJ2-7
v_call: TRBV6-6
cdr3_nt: TGTGCCAGCAGGCGCTCCTACGAGCAGTACTTC
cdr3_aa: CASRRSYEQYF